These 9 T cell receptor beta chains share one sample of origin, sequenced in a study of T cell repertoires in cytomegalovirus infection. Each CDR3 protein is one row after TCRdb ran MiXCR on the reads. Among a few hundred thousand distinct CDR3 sequences listed, over 15% were seen once. Sequenced material: CD8+ T cells from PBMCs. These receptors came from a human donor in good health (CMV status not recorded). Some clones in this sample may be carry-over from other donors' samples.

The J gene is TRBJ1-2, the V gene TRBV15; D not resolved. V lost 1 base, J lost 2 bases, and 14 bases lay in between. Germline CDR1 reads LNHNV; CDR2 reads YYDKDF (reference sequence). The CDR3 has 16 residues. The CDR3 sequence is CATSRVPPTENYGYTF. The CDR3 DNA reads as TGTGCCACCAGCAGAGTACCTCCGACGGAAAACTATGGCTACACCTTC.

The J gene is TRBJ2-1, the V gene TRBV11-2; D might be TRBD2 (6 bases). V gave up 6 bases and J gave up 9 bases, with 9 bases separating them. Germline CDR1 reads SGHAT; CDR2 reads FQNNGV. The CDR3 spans 11 residues. Here the CDR3 reads CASRGLPEQFF. The CDR3 DNA is TGTGCCAGCAGGGGACTCCCTGAGCAGTTCTTC.

This chain links TRBV5-1 with TRBJ1-1; tentative D call: TRBD1 (5 bases). Germline lookup yields CDR1 SGHRS and CDR2 YFSETQ. V dropped 0 bases and J dropped 1 base, with 7 bases sitting between them. This CDR3 has 14 residues. The CDR3 reads CASSLVGTNTEAFF. For the CDR3, the DNA is TGCGCCAGCAGCTTGGTGGGGACGAACACTGAAGCTTTCTTT.

The CDR3 reads CASGLVRGEYSNQPQHF. The CDR3 DNA is TGTGCTAGTGGTTTGGTACGAGGAGAGTATAGCAATCAGCCCCAGCATTTT. The chain joins TRBV12-5 to TRBJ1-5; D is unresolved. This CDR3 region has 17 residues. The V gene's germline CDR1 is LGHNT and CDR2 FRNRAP. The V end was cut by 0 bases, the J end by 0 bases, with 12 bases between. Full variable domain (remainder filled in from reference TRBV12-5 and TRBJ1-5): DARVTQTPRHKVTEMGQEVTMRCQPILGHNTVFWYRQTMMQGLELLAYFRNRAPLDDSGMPKDRFSAEMPDATLATLKIQPSEPRDSAVYFCASGLVRGEYSNQPQHFGDGTRLSIL.

The chain carries TRBV28 and TRBJ2-7; 7 nucleotides agree with TRBD1. The CDR3 has 14 amino acids. V trimming: 3 bases; J trimming: 4 bases; junction bases outside the gene matches: 6. The germline gives CDR1 MDHEN, CDR2 SYDVKM. The chain's CDR3 is CASSFATGKYEQYF. In DNA form, the CDR3 reads TGTGCCAGCAGTTTCGCGACAGGGAAATACGAGCAGTACTTC.

CDR3 region: CATSRVAGSSYEQYF. As DNA, the CDR3 is TGTGCCACCAGCAGAGTTGCGGGAAGCTCCTACGAGCAGTACTTC. The chain uses TRBV15 and TRBJ2-7; tentatively, D is TRBD2 (6 bases). Germline lookup yields CDR1 LNHNV and CDR2 YYDKDF (reference sequence). Trimming cost V 1 base and J 0 bases, with 10 bases left between them. The CDR3 is 15 amino acids.

This clonotype occurred many times. V gene TRBV7-8 combines with J gene TRBJ2-1, with D hard to call. The CDR3 sequence is 16 residues long. Deletions cut 7 bases from V and 0 bases from J, with 16 bases between. Germline CDR1 reads SGHVS; CDR2 reads FQNEAQ. This CDR3 reads CASTDPLHSSYNEQFF. The CDR3 nucleotides are TGTGCCAGCACTGACCCCCTCCATAGCTCCTACAATGAGCAGTTCTTC.

This chain uses TRBV5-5 with TRBJ1-1, with a tentative D call TRBD1 (5 bases). Trimming cost V 1 base and J 6 bases, with 13 bases left between them. The CDR3 extends over 14 amino acids. Looked up from germline, CDR1 is SGHKS and CDR2 is YYEKEE (reference sequence). DNA of the CDR3: TGTGCCAGCAGCTTGTTTCGCGGGACCCCTGAAGCTTTCTTT. This gives the protein CASSLFRGTPEAFF.

This rearrangement joins TRBV3-1 to TRBJ2-5; D possibly corresponds to TRBD1 (5 bases). This CDR3 comprises 16 residues. V was trimmed by 4 bases and J by 5 bases, leaving 20 bases between them. Looked up from germline, CDR1 is LGHDT and CDR2 is YNNKEL (reference sequence). CDR3 residues: CASSPSTYGAGETQYF. The DNA for the CDR3 is TGTGCCAGCAGCCCTAGTACGTATGGGGCTGGGGAGACCCAGTACTTC.